This TCR beta chain was observed in a study of CD8 T cells in ankylosing spondylitis. Per germline, CDR1 SGHTA and CDR2 FQGTGA. The CDR3 consists of 14 residues. V lost 3 bases, J lost 4 bases, and 4 bases stayed unmatched. Molecular-barcoded quantitative 5'-RACE produced these TCR beta libraries. Via MiXCR, TCRdb re-called the 5' RACE reads, giving one row per CDR3 protein. Among about 800,000 distinct CDR3 sequences listed, 12% were seen once. Study-level points and caveats: Significant enrichment of disease-linked clones was reported in matched ankylosing spondylitis synovial fluid. Ankylosing spondylitis blood seemed to carry a telltale TCR beta motif made of fewer than ten highly homologous variants.

Regarding this clonotype: The antigen is unknown.

The chain employs TRBV7-3 and TRBJ1-1; 8 bases match TRBD1. Sequencing was performed on blood, either unsorted or a sorted T cell fraction (not recorded which). This TCR was recovered from a male donor with ankylosing spondylitis. As DNA, the CDR3 is TGTGCCAGCAGCTTCTACGGACAGGGCACTGAAGCTTTCTTT. As protein: CASSFYGQGTEAFF.